The 9 T cell receptor beta chains below come from one sample, sequenced in a study of tumor-infiltrating lymphocytes in primary liver carcinoma. Co-extracting RNA and DNA was done with about 17-31 mg of unsorted bulk tissue as input. With around 490 ng total RNA as template and a constant-region primer, TCR beta cDNA was made. It was through three nested multiplex PCR rounds of slightly modified ARM-PCR that TCR beta libraries arose. Two initial PCR rounds of around 10 cycles each paired TRBV1-TRBV30 forward primers with a C-beta reverse primer. TCRdb analysed the multiplex PCR reads with MiXCR anew, one entry per CDR3 protein. The sample comprises around 79,000 distinct CDR3 sequences, 69% of which are singletons, and approximately 26% rests with the top ten. Sequencing was done on a sample of tumor-adjacent normal liver tissue. The receptors derive from a man aged 35-49 years with primary liver carcinoma and hepatitis B virus infection.

This clonotype is termed medium-sized. This chain links TRBV12-3 or TRBV12-4 with TRBJ2-1, with TRBD2 matching 13 bases. This CDR3 region has 14 residues. The ends lost 7 bases at V and 4 bases at J; junction bases unmatched: 1. CDR3 nucleotide sequence: TGTGCCAGCAAGGGACTAGCGGGGTACAATGAGCAGTTCTTC. Translated, it gives CASKGLAGYNEQFF.

In regard to this clonotype: Because the CDR3 is missing its conserved closing phenylalanine or tryptophan, this is likely a read error. This CDR3 reads CASNVSQGAQQYL. The DNA of the CDR3 is TGTGCCAGCAATGTTTCACAGGGGGCACAGCAGTACCTC. The J gene is TRBJ2-7, the V gene TRBV6-5, with 9 bases matching TRBD1. The V gene's germline CDR1 is MNHEY and CDR2 SVGAGI. Trimming at V came to 7 bases and at J to 8 bases, leaving 9 bases not matched to a gene. The CDR3 extends over 13 amino acids.

The V and J genes are TRBV29-1 and TRBJ2-7; 7 bases line up with TRBD2. From germline, CDR1 is SQVTM and CDR2 ANQGSEA. This CDR3 spans 16 amino acids. The CDR3 coding sequence is TGCGGCCTTGAAGATCGAGAACGGGGGGTCTCCTACGAGCAGTACTTC. This translates into CGLEDRERGVSYEQYF.

The gene calls are TRBV4-1 and TRBJ1-5; D is unresolved. The CDR3 extends over 16 amino acids. CDR1 and CDR2 from the germline V gene are MGHRA and YSYEKL. Trimming removed 3 bases at V and 4 bases at J, with 16 bases between. The CDR3 reads CASSHEVGNGNQPQHF. In DNA, the CDR3 is TGCGCCAGCAGCCATGAAGTAGGAAACGGTAATCAGCCCCAGCATTTT.

Of note for this clonotype: This could be a read error, since a much larger clone is one nucleotide away. This sequence joins TRBV7-9 and TRBJ2-1; 11 positions agree with TRBD2. Germline assignment: CDR1 SEHNR and CDR2 FQNEAQ (reference sequence). CDR3 length: 17 residues. The junction had 7 bases not matched to a gene; V was cut back by 5 bases and J by 1 base. The CDR3 region has the DNA TGTGCCAGCAGCCCCCGACTAGCGGGAATATCCTACAATGAGCAGTTCTTC. It codes for CASSPRLAGISYNEQFF.

This clonotype turned up a few times. One junction end does not reproduce the germline sequence, and a read error may be involved. The rearrangement joins TRBV14 to TRBJ1-1, with 9 bases that match TRBD1. This CDR3 comprises 13 residues. In germline, CDR1 is SGHDN, CDR2 FVKESK. The DNA for the CDR3 is TGTGCAAGCAGCCAAGGACAGGGGATAGAAACTTTCTTT. Amino acids: CASSQGQGIETFF.

This chain links TRBV6-6 with TRBJ2-7, with 7 bases matching TRBD1. Per the germline V gene, CDR1 is MNHNY and CDR2 is SVGAGI (reference sequence). Unmatched junction bases numbered 13, after V lost 11 bases and J lost 3 bases. The CDR3 totals 14 residues. This chain's CDR3 is CAVEGQQHFYEQYF. The CDR3 nucleotides read TGTGCCGTCGAGGGACAGCAGCATTTCTACGAGCAGTACTTC.

As regards this clonotype: The CDR3 end shows no conserved phenylalanine or tryptophan, and so a read error is likely. It is unclear where the CDR3 begins or ends on the DNA, so no DNA is shown, and the CDR3 is as TCRdb lists it. The gene calls are TRBV11-2 and TRBJ2-1; the table names TRBD2, a call not compared with the DNA. In germline, CDR1 is SGHAT, CDR2 FQNNGV. The CDR3 contains 16 residues when both ends are counted. The CDR3 sequence: CASSLELLAGMNEQLY.

The genes are TRBV6-2 or TRBV6-3 and TRBJ2-6, with D tentatively TRBD1 (6 bases). The CDR3 loop spans 18 amino acids. The germline CDR1 and CDR2 sequences are MNHEY and SVGEGT. Trimming pared 5 bases from V and 0 bases from J, leaving 17 bases between. The CDR3 nucleotides read TGTGCCAGCAGTCTTACAGGGTCTCCCTCCTCTGGGGCCAACGTCCTGACTTTC. Translation: CASSLTGSPSSGANVLTF.